These 26 T cell receptor beta chains share one sample of origin, sequenced in a study of T cells in Graves' hyperthyroidism and ophthalmopathy. What was amplified from RNA transcripts were TCR beta CDR3 regions. Carried out on the TCR CDR3, a first-round RT-PCR used the HTBI primer set. TCRdb re-analysed the multiplex PCR reads in MiXCR, keeping a single row per CDR3 protein. The data hold about 380,000 distinct CDR3 sequences, with approximately 12% observed a single time. Sequenced input: blood. All receptors derive from a man aged 25-45 years with Graves' hyperthyroidism that later progressed to Graves' ophthalmopathy.

The rearrangement uses TRBV11-2 and TRBJ2-4; 8 positions match TRBD1. The CDR3 is 13 amino acids. CDR1 SGHAT and CDR2 FQNNGV come from the germline V gene. The V gene end was trimmed by 2 bases and the J gene end by 15 bases; junction bases not matched to a gene: 9. This CDR3 reads CASSLRGTGQAYF. CDR3 sequence (DNA): TGTGCCAGCAGCTTACGGGGGACAGGACAGGCGTACTTC.

As for this clonotype: A read error may explain this, as a much larger clone is one base away. The V and J genes are TRBV28 and TRBJ1-2; no reliable D call. Germline V lookup: CDR1 MDHEN, CDR2 SYDVKM. The CDR3 sequence is 12 residues long. CDR3 sequence (DNA): TGTGCCAGCAGCCTAGACCTCTATAGCTACACCTTC. It is translated as CASSLDLYSYTF.

There are many counts of this clonotype. CDR3 region: CASSLGQGAKKLFF. For the CDR3, the DNA is TGTGCCAGCAGTCTCGGACAGGGGGCGAAAAAACTGTTTTTT. The chain employs TRBV12-3 or TRBV12-4 and TRBJ1-4, with TRBD1 matching over 11 bases. The CDR3 is 14 residues long. V dropped 5 bases and J dropped 9; count of bases not matched to a gene: 5.

In this sample, this clonotype turned up many times. This chain uses TRBV12-3 or TRBV12-4 with TRBJ2-7; 8 nucleotides match TRBD1. This CDR3 is 14 amino acids long. Trimming cost V 5 bases and J 6 bases; bases outside gene matches: 9. CDR3 region: CASSSNRGSGEQYF. CDR3 coding DNA: TGTGCCAGCAGTAGTAACAGGGGGAGCGGCGAGCAGTACTTC.

The CDR3 nucleotides are TGTGCCAGCAGGACAGGGACATATGGCTACACCTTC. Amino acid sequence: CASRTGTYGYTF. V is TRBV11-2 and J is TRBJ1-2, with 7 bases identical to TRBD1. CDR1 SGHAT and CDR2 FQNNGV come from the germline V gene. J gave up 5 bases and V 6 bases, and 3 bases lay outside the gene matches. This CDR3 is 12 amino acids long.

There are many counts of this clonotype. The chain has TRBV18 and TRBJ1-5, with D possibly being TRBD1 (6 bases). The CDR3 loop spans 15 amino acids. CDR1 KGHSH and CDR2 LQKENI come from the germline V gene. Trimming pared 0 bases from V and 8 bases from J, leaving 14 bases between. The CDR3 nucleotides read TGTGCCAGCTCACCACCGCGAGGGGGTCTAGAGCCCCAGCATTTT. This codes for CASSPPRGGLEPQHF.

This clonotype appeared many times. DNA of the CDR3: TGTGCCAGCAGTGACCCGGGACCGATTAACGGCTACACCTTC. Its protein is CASSDPGPINGYTF. The chain recombines TRBV2 with TRBJ1-2; TRBD1 is a possible D gene (5 bases). CDR3 length: 14 amino acids. Germline V lookup: CDR1 SNHLY, CDR2 FYNNEI. V was cut by 3 bases and J by 8 bases, with 16 bases left in between.

In its sample, this clonotype was seen many times. The chain is built from TRBV28 and TRBJ1-5, with 8 nucleotides matching TRBD1. Trimming cost V 6 bases and J 2 bases; bases outside gene matches: 18. CDR1 is MDHEN, CDR2 SYDVKM, per germline. The CDR3 runs to 19 residues. The chain's CDR3 is CASSPLIRTGRRGNQPQHF. CDR3 bases: TGTGCCAGCAGCCCGTTGATAAGGACAGGGAGGAGGGGCAATCAGCCCCAGCATTTT.

This clonotype was recorded many times. V gene TRBV30 combines with J gene TRBJ2-1, with a tentative D call TRBD2 (5 bases). Germline V CDR1 and CDR2: GTSNPN, SVGIG (reference sequence). This CDR3 spans 13 amino acids. The germline V and J ends were trimmed by 4 bases and 3 bases, with 10 bases remaining between them. CDR3: CAWKLDFYNEQFF. CDR3 nucleotide sequence: TGTGCCTGGAAATTGGACTTCTACAATGAGCAGTTCTTC. Variable domain in full (rest from reference TRBV30 and TRBJ2-1): SQTIHQWPATLVQPVGSPLSLECTVEGTSNPNLYWYRQAAGRGLQLLFYSVGIGQISSEVPQNLSASRPQDRQFILSSKKLLLSDSGFYLCAWKLDFYNEQFFGPGTRLTVL.

This clonotype was detected ten times or more. The V gene is TRBV11-2, the J gene TRBJ2-7, with 8 bases that match TRBD2. V was pared by 5 bases and J by 3 bases, with 15 bases of the junction left unmatched. CDR1 and CDR2 from the germline V gene are SGHAT and FQNNGV. This CDR3 contains 17 residues. The CDR3 region is CASSGPRDGRGYYEQYF. As DNA, the CDR3 is TGTGCCAGCAGCGGACCGCGGGACGGGAGGGGATACTACGAGCAGTACTTC.

The V call is TRBV11-3, the J call TRBJ2-7, with TRBD1 identical over 9 bases. The germline CDR1 and CDR2 sequences are SGHNT and YENEEA. V lost 0 bases and J lost 6; bases outside the gene matches: 9. This CDR3 has 16 amino acids. The CDR3 region has the DNA TGTGCCAGCAGCTTAGACTCCGGGACAGGGCCCTGCGAGCAGTACTTC. Translating it yields CASSLDSGTGPCEQYF.

The table lists this clonotype with many counts. The chain carries TRBV30 and TRBJ2-7; D ambiguous. V lost 0 bases, J lost 5 bases, and 5 bases lay in between. The CDR3 runs to 11 residues. Germline V CDR1 and CDR2: GTSNPN, SVGIG (reference sequence). This CDR3 is CAWSVRHEQYF. CDR3 nucleotide sequence: TGTGCCTGGAGTGTACGCCACGAGCAGTACTTC.

This chain joins TRBV30 and TRBJ2-2, with D perhaps TRBD1 (5 bases). V was cut by 2 bases and J by 1 base, with 11 bases left in between. Germline CDR1 reads GTSNPN; CDR2 reads SVGIG (reference sequence). This CDR3 region has 15 residues. The CDR3 here is CAWSIVQENTGELFF. The DNA for the CDR3 is TGTGCCTGGAGTATAGTACAGGAGAACACCGGGGAGCTGTTTTTT.

Only a few counts were recorded for this clonotype. Here the CDR3 DNA reads TGTGCCACCAGTGAAGGTGCTATGGCCCAGCATTTT. Translating it yields CATSEGAMAQHF. V gene TRBV24-1 combines with J gene TRBJ1-5; no clear D. V dropped 4 bases and J dropped 11 bases, with 11 bases sitting between them. This CDR3 spans 12 amino acids. Looked up from germline, CDR1 is KGHDR and CDR2 is SFDVKD.

The table lists this clonotype with many counts. The chain recombines TRBV4-1 with TRBJ2-7; D may correspond to TRBD1 or TRBD2 (5 bases each). Germline loops: CDR1 MGHRA, CDR2 YSYEKL. The CDR3 totals 16 residues. The V end lost 1 base, the J end lost 2 bases, and 15 bases lay between the germline ends. The CDR3 is CASSQGALRGPYEQYF. The CDR3 DNA sequence: TGCGCCAGCAGCCAAGGGGCGTTGAGGGGTCCCTACGAGCAGTACTTC.

This clonotype was seen repeatedly, ten times or more. V and J are TRBV29-1 and TRBJ1-2, with a possible D match to TRBD1 (5 bases). The V end was cut by 2 bases, the J end by 5 bases, with 15 bases between. Germline V gives CDR1 SQVTM, CDR2 ANQGSEA. This CDR3 contains 14 residues. The CDR3 nucleotides are TGCAGCGTTGAATGGCAGGGAGGTCGGTATGGCTACACCTTC. It yields the protein CSVEWQGGRYGYTF.

The chain has TRBV20-1 and TRBJ1-4; D is unresolved. The CDR3 is made up of 12 amino acids. The germline V gene has CDR1 DFQATT and CDR2 SNEGSKA (reference sequence). V was clipped by 0 bases and J by 8 bases, with 7 bases between them. The CDR3 spells CSARDLQEKLFF. The DNA of the CDR3 is TGCAGTGCTAGAGATCTACAGGAAAAACTGTTTTTT.

This clonotype was seen ten or more times. V usage is TRBV6-6 and J usage is TRBJ1-1; D is undetermined. The V gene lost 2 bases and the J gene lost 1 base, with 17 bases spanning the gap. The germline gives CDR1 MNHNY, CDR2 SVGAGI (reference sequence). The CDR3 is 17 amino acids. DNA for the CDR3: TGTGCCAGCAGTTACGGCGGGGTGGCCGGGTCGAACACTGAAGCTTTCTTT. It codes for CASSYGGVAGSNTEAFF.

This clonotype was recorded at least ten times. The rearrangement links TRBV27 to TRBJ2-3, with 10 bases fitting TRBD2. The CDR3 is 16 amino acids. Germline CDR1 reads MNHEY; CDR2 reads SMNVEV (reference sequence). Trimming cost V 6 bases and J 5 bases; bases outside gene matches: 11. The chain's CDR3 is CASSPIIAGGIDTQYF. CDR3 in DNA: TGTGCCAGCAGCCCGATCATAGCGGGGGGAATAGATACGCAGTATTTT.

In its sample, this clonotype was seen many times. At one end the junction does not follow the germline gene, possibly because of a read error. This CDR3 reads CASSLWQVGGYSNQPQHF. CDR3 nucleotide sequence: TGTGCCAGCAGTTTGTGGCAGGTGGGGGGATATAGCAATCAGCCCCAGCATTTC. The chain uses TRBV28 and TRBJ1-5, with D possibly matching TRBD1 (5 bases). This CDR3 spans 18 amino acids. Germline values: CDR1 MDHEN, CDR2 SYDVKM.

This clonotype was picked up a small number of times. The V call is TRBV20-1, the J call TRBJ1-2; TRBD1 might be the D (5 bases). The CDR3 totals 13 residues. Looked up from germline, CDR1 is DFQATT and CDR2 is SNEGSKA (reference sequence). The ends were cut back, 7 bases at V and 4 bases at J, with 16 bases in the middle. This chain's CDR3 is CSVQSPGGYGYTF. CDR3 coding DNA: TGCAGTGTTCAGAGTCCCGGGGGCTATGGCTACACCTTC.

The chain links TRBV20-1 to TRBJ2-7; TRBD2 matches at 9 bases. The CDR3 covers 14 residues. Looked up from germline, CDR1 is DFQATT and CDR2 is SNEGSKA (reference sequence). The trim removed 1 base at V and 5 bases at J, leaving 6 bases unmatched. In DNA, the CDR3 is TGCAGTGCTAGAGTACGCGGGGGGGCAGACGAGCAGTACTTC. Translating it yields CSARVRGGADEQYF.

As DNA, the CDR3 is TGTGCCAGCAGCTTAGGGAGGGGGCCTGGAAACACCATATATTTT. Its translation is CASSLGRGPGNTIYF. The chain carries TRBV13 and TRBJ1-3, with 7 bases fitting TRBD1. The ends lost 0 bases at V and 2 bases at J; junction bases unmatched: 1. CDR1 and CDR2 (germline): PRHDT, FYEKMQ (reference sequence). CDR3 length: 15 amino acids.

This clonotype was seen a few times. The junction shows a germline mismatch at one end, possibly a read error. The chain has TRBV14 and TRBJ1-6, with D perhaps matching TRBD1 (5 bases). Germline lookup yields CDR1 SGHDN and CDR2 FVKESK. The CDR3 length is 16 residues. The CDR3 region has the DNA TGTGCCGGCAGCCGGCCAGGGACGGTTCGAAATTCACCCCTCCACTTT. Protein: CAGSRPGTVRNSPLHF. Looking up the rest from reference TRBV14 and TRBJ1-6 gives the full variable domain: EAGVTQFPSHSVIEKGQTVTLRCDPISGHDNLYWYRRVMGKEIKFLLHFVKESKQDESGMPNNRFLAERTGGTYSTLKVQPAELEDSGVYFCAGSRPGTVRNSPLHFGNGTRLTVT.

The rearrangement links TRBV18 to TRBJ1-2; no definite D call. V lost 4 bases to trimming and J lost 8 bases, with 14 bases between them. From germline, CDR1 is KGHSH and CDR2 LQKENI. This CDR3 comprises 13 residues. The CDR3 sequence: CASSHVQSGGYTF. Written as DNA, the CDR3 is TGTGCCAGCTCACATGTACAGAGCGGAGGCTACACCTTC. Filled out from reference TRBV18 and TRBJ1-2, the complete variable domain reads NAGVMQNPRHLVRRRGQEARLRCSPMKGHSHVYWYRQLPEEGLKFMVYLQKENIIDESGMPKERFSAEFPKEGPSILRIQQVVRGDSAAYFCASSHVQSGGYTFGSGTRLTVV.

This clonotype was recorded many times. The V call is TRBV20-1, the J call TRBJ2-3; 10 nucleotides match TRBD1. Germline loops: CDR1 DFQATT, CDR2 SNEGSKA (reference sequence). Germline trimming cut 5 bases from V and 4 bases from J; bases unmatched to any gene: 6. The CDR3 is 14 residues long. This chain's CDR3 is CSAPRDRGPDTQYF. The CDR3, as DNA: TGCAGTGCTCCCCGGGACAGGGGCCCAGATACGCAGTATTTT.